This TCR beta chain comes out of a study of OX40 agonist ivuxolimab in advanced cancers. The CDR3 is 14 amino acids. CDR1 is MNHEY, CDR2 SVGAGI, per germline. Trimming removed 5 bases from V and 0 bases from J, with 8 bases in between. Here immunoSEQ multiplex PCR was the method, and the copy in TCRdb shows in-frame clones only, minus some. In the table there are approximately 44,000 clones, roughly 82% of which are singletons. The chain carries TRBV6-5 and TRBJ1-3; no reliable D call. The specimen comprised CD4+ or CD8+ T cells sorted from blood, sampled in a trial of the OX40 agonist ivuxolimab. The TCR originated in an adult with an advanced solid tumor such as melanoma, head and neck, liver or kidney cancer. The CDR3 DNA reads TGTGCCAGCAGTGAATACAGCTCTGGAAACACCATATATTTT. It codes for CASSEYSSGNTIYF.